The clone carrying this T cell receptor (beta chain) was seen repeatedly, ten times or more. This specimen comes from a study of blood T cells in healthy people across ages. Germline V gene sequence: CDR1 MDHEN, CDR2 SYDVKM. The V gene end was trimmed by 3 bases and the J gene end by 5 bases; junction bases not matched to a gene: 6. This CDR3 has 14 residues. Using a J-beta primer mix together with a sample-barcoded 5' primer, a second PCR was run for about 6 to 12 cycles. MiXCR, applied by TCRdb to the 5' RACE reads, yields one record per CDR3 protein. The table includes about 540,000 distinct CDR3 sequences, under 30% detected once. This same sample was also part of a study on T cells of mothers and their children. From that second work: Nine systemically healthy Caucasian donors: three mothers, six children.

This clonotype originated in a boy aged 5-17 years in good health. Sequenced sample: blood. The chain carries TRBV28 and TRBJ2-5, with 7 nucleotides matching TRBD2. The CDR3 is CASSFPPGGETQYF. In DNA, the CDR3 is TGTGCCAGCAGTTTCCCTCCCGGGGGGGAGACCCAGTACTTC.